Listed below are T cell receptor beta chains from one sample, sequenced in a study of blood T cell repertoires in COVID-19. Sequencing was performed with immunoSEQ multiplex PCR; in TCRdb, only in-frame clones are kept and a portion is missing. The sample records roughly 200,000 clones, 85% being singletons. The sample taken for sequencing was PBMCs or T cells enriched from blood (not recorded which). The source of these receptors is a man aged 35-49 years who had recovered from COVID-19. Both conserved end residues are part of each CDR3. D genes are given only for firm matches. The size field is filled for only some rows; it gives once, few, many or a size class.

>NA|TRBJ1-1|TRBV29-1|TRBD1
CSVKTTGGDTEAFF
TGCAGCGTCAAAACGACAGGGGGAGACACTGAAGCTTTCTTT
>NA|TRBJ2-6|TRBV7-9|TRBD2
CASSSGLAVTSGANVLTF
TGTGCCAGCAGTTCCGGACTAGCGGTTACCTCTGGGGCCAACGTCCTGACTTTC
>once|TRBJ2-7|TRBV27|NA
CASSHGGPSREQYF
TGTGCCAGCAGTCACGGAGGGCCGTCCCGCGAGCAGTACTTC
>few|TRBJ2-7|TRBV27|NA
CASGPSSGQYF
TGTGCCAGCGGCCCGTCCTCAGGGCAGTACTTC
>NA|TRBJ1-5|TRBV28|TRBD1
CASSTRTGDSYSNQPQHF
TGTGCCAGCAGTACCCGGACAGGAGACAGTTATAGCAATCAGCCCCAGCATTTT
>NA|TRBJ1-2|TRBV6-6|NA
CASSYSGGSQGYTF
TGTGCCAGCAGTTACTCGGGCGGGAGCCAGGGCTACACCTTC
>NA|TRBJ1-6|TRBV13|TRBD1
CASRSRDRANSPLHF
TGTGCCAGCAGATCCCGGGACAGGGCCAATTCACCCCTCCACTTT
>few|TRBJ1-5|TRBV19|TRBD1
CASRPLTTGDNQPQHF
TGTGCCAGCCGACCTTTAACGACAGGGGACAATCAGCCCCAGCATTTT
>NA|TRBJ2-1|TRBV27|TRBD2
CASSPRTSGRANEQFF
TGTGCCAGCAGTCCACGGACTAGCGGGAGGGCAAATGAGCAGTTCTTC
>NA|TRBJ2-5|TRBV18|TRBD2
CASSPLIKSGSKETQYF
TGTGCCAGCTCACCTTTGATAAAGAGCGGGAGCAAGGAGACCCAGTACTTC
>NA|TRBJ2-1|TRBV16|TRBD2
CASSQWAGDSPYNEQFF
TGTGCCAGCAGCCAATGGGCGGGAGACTCCCCCTACAATGAGCAGTTCTTC
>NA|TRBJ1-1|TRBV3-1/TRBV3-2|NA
CASSRMTVGTEAFF
TGTGCCAGCAGCCGAATGACAGTTGGCACTGAAGCTTTCTTT
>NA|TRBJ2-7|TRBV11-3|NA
CASSLDHGDYEQYF
TGTGCCAGCAGCTTAGATCACGGGGACTACGAGCAGTACTTC
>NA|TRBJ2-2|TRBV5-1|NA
CASSLHNRDTGELFF
TGCGCCAGCAGCTTGCACAACAGGGATACCGGGGAGCTGTTTTTT
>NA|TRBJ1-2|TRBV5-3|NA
CARSLGREENYGYTF
TGTGCCAGAAGCTTGGGGCGGGAAGAAAACTATGGCTACACCTTC
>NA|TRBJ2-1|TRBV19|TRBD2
CASSIVGTSELGKNEQFF
TGTGCCAGTAGTATAGTCGGGACTAGCGAATTGGGGAAGAATGAGCAGTTCTTC
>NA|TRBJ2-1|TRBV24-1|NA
CATSDNDFRERNNEQFF
TGTGCCACCAGTGATAACGACTTTCGGGAGCGAAACAATGAGCAGTTCTTC
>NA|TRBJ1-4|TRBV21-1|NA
CASSKTKSDNEKLFF
TGTGCCAGCAGCAAAACAAAGAGCGATAATGAAAAACTGTTTTTT
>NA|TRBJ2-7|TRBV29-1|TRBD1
CSVEDRQGIGYEQYF
TGCAGCGTTGAAGATAGACAGGGGATAGGGTACGAGCAGTACTTC
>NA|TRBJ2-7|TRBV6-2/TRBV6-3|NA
CASSYAVARGSYEQYF
TGTGCCAGCAGTTACGCTGTAGCCCGAGGCTCCTACGAGCAGTACTTC
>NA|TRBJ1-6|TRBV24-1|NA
CATSDLKGKDSPLHF
TGTGCCACCAGTGATTTAAAGGGGAAAGATTCACCCCTCCACTTT
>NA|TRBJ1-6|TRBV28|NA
CASSFETAGRYNSPLHF
TGTGCCAGCAGTTTCGAGACAGCGGGACGGTATAATTCACCCCTCCACTTT
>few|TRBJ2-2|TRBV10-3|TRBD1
CATKGTDQPGELFF
TGTGCCACCAAGGGGACAGACCAACCCGGGGAGCTGTTTTTT
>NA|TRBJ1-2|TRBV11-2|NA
CASSLDRNANYGYTF
TGTGCCAGCAGCTTAGACAGAAATGCTAACTATGGCTACACCTTC
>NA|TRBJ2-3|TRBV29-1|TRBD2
CSAPGTIPRTDTQYF
TGCAGCGCGCCGGGGACTATCCCCCGCACAGATACGCAGTATTTT
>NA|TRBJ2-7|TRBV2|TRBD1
CAGQDGLGYEQYF
TGTGCCGGACAGGACGGACTCGGCTACGAGCAGTACTTC
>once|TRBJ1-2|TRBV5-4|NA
CASSLFSGRRDYGYTF
TGTGCCAGCAGCTTGTTCTCCGGGAGGCGGGACTATGGCTACACCTTC
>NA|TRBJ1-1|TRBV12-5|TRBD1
CASGLPNTGGTEAFF
TGTGCTAGTGGTTTGCCTAATACAGGGGGCACTGAAGCTTTCTTT
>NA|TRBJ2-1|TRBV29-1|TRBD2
CSVGGGDPGLAGRSSYNEQFF
TGCAGCGTTGGGGGGGGAGATCCGGGACTAGCGGGTAGGAGCTCCTACAATGAGCAGTTCTTC
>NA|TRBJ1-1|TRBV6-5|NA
CASTEDGNAEAFF
TGTGCCAGCACCGAGGACGGGAACGCTGAAGCTTTCTTT
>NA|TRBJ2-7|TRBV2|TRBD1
CASEFGTGSYEQYF
TGTGCCAGCGAATTTGGGACAGGGTCCTACGAGCAGTACTTC
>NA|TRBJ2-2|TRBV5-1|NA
CASSRKAETINTGELFF
TGCGCCAGCAGCCGCAAGGCGGAGACCATAAACACCGGGGAGCTGTTTTTT
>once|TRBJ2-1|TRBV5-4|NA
CASSGSAISYNEQFF
TGTGCCAGCAGCGGGAGCGCGATCTCCTACAATGAGCAGTTCTTC
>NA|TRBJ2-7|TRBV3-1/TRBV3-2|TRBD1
CASSLGTGGGYEQYF
TGTGCCAGCAGCCTAGGGACAGGGGGGGGTTACGAGCAGTACTTC
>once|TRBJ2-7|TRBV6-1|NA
CASSESELVRSNEQYF
TGTGCCAGCAGTGAATCGGAACTAGTTCGGTCCAACGAGCAGTACTTC
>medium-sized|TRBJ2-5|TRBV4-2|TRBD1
CASSQERTGGAGETQYF
TGTGCCAGCAGCCAAGAGAGGACAGGGGGCGCAGGGGAGACCCAGTACTTC
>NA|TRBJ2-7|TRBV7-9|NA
CASSYISYEQYF
TGTGCCAGCAGCTACATCTCCTACGAGCAGTACTTC
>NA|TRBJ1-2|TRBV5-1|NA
CASSLTGHGYTF
TGCGCCAGCAGCTTGACAGGGCATGGCTACACCTTC
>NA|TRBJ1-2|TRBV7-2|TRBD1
CASRPPGQGNYGYTF
TGTGCCAGCAGACCACCGGGACAGGGGAACTATGGCTACACCTTC
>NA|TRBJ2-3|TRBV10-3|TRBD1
CAISGQDRGPIGTDTQYF
TGTGCCATCAGTGGTCAGGACAGGGGGCCAATCGGCACAGATACGCAGTATTTT
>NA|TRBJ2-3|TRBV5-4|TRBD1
CASSTSQGADTQYF
TGTGCCAGCAGCACCTCACAGGGGGCAGATACGCAGTATTTT
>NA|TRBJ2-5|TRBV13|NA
CASSPRDNKGGETQYF
TGTGCCAGCAGCCCCCGGGACAATAAGGGTGGGGAGACCCAGTACTTC
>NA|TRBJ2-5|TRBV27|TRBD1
CASSPSSQGVLETQYF
TGTGCCAGCAGTCCCAGCTCACAGGGGGTATTAGAGACCCAGTACTTC
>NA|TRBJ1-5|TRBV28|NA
CASRGLHSNQPQHF
TGTGCCAGCAGGGGCCTCCATAGCAATCAGCCCCAGCATTTT
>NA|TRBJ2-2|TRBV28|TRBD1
CASSATGGLLFF
TGTGCCAGCAGCGCCACAGGGGGCCTGCTGTTTTTT